What follows are 26 T cell receptor beta chains derived from one specimen sequenced in a study of shared clonotypes between healthy human individuals. Measured with immunoSEQ multiplex PCR; TCRdb has only the in-frame clones, and not every one. The sample consists of 650,000 to 800,000 clones, around 77% of them appearing once. Sequenced input: memory CD4+ T cells sorted from blood. Subset described: CD45RA-negative fraction. These receptor sequences come from a woman under 40 in good health.

The chain combines TRBV28 with TRBJ2-5, with TRBD1 matching over 8 bases. CDR3 length: 15 residues. Trimming at V came to 6 bases and at J to 1 base, leaving 7 bases not matched to a gene. Germline V CDR1 and CDR2: MDHEN, SYDVKM. The CDR3 bases are TGTGCCAGCAGCCTCCAAGGACAGGGCCAAGAGACCCAGTACTTC. Translating gives CASSLQGQGQETQYF.

The rearrangement uses TRBV28 and TRBJ1-2; the D gene is possibly TRBD1 (5 bases). This CDR3 contains 17 residues. Trimming left V 3 bases short and J 7 bases short, with 24 bases between. Germline lookup yields CDR1 MDHEN and CDR2 SYDVKM. The CDR3 sequence: CASSFYAPGTHPGGYTF. DNA of the CDR3: TGTGCCAGCAGTTTTTATGCTCCAGGGACCCACCCTGGTGGCTACACCTTC.

Concerning this clone: The sample contains more than one DNA sequence encoding this CDR3. The J gene is TRBJ2-1, the V gene TRBV7-2, with TRBD2 matching over 15 bases. V trimming: 5 bases; J trimming: 7 bases; junction bases outside the gene matches: 3. Germline-derived CDR1 and CDR2 are SGHTA and FQGNSA. This CDR3 contains 15 residues. CDR3: CASSPGLAGGNEQFF. CDR3 in DNA: TGTGCCAGCAGCCCGGGACTAGCGGGAGGAAATGAGCAGTTCTTC.

This chain uses TRBV5-8 with TRBJ1-5, with TRBD1 matching over 9 bases. CDR3 length equals 15 residues. Germline V lookup: CDR1 SGHTS, CDR2 YDEGEE. The V gene end was trimmed by 4 bases and the J gene end by 2 bases; junction bases not matched to a gene: 4. CDR3 loop: CASSRTGVGNQPQHF. CDR3 DNA: TGTGCCAGCAGCCGGACAGGGGTGGGCAATCAGCCCCAGCATTTT.

The V gene is TRBV6-6, the J gene TRBJ2-5; D gene ambiguous. The CDR3 is made up of 13 amino acids. Germline values: CDR1 MNHNY, CDR2 SVGAGI (reference sequence). V lost 3 bases and J 1 base, leaving 6 bases between the germline ends. CDR3 sequence: CASSYPAQETQYF. CDR3 DNA: TGTGCCAGCAGTTATCCAGCCCAAGAGACCCAGTACTTC.

The chain uses TRBV28 and TRBJ2-2, with D perhaps matching TRBD2 (5 bases). V lost 7 bases and J 7 bases, leaving 19 bases between the germline ends. The CDR3 length is 15 residues. Germline V gene sequence: CDR1 MDHEN, CDR2 SYDVKM. The CDR3 spells CASTPGPDRGGELFF. Written as DNA, the CDR3 is TGTGCCAGCACCCCAGGTCCTGACCGGGGCGGGGAGCTGTTTTTT.

The CDR3 loop reads CASSLVVPNTGELFF. CDR3 nucleotides: TGTGCCAGCAGCTTGGTGGTGCCGAACACCGGGGAGCTGTTTTTT. The chain employs TRBV5-5 and TRBJ2-2; D gene unclear. Trimming left V 0 bases short and J 0 bases short, with 6 bases between. The CDR3 length is 15 residues. CDR1 is SGHKS, CDR2 YYEKEE, per germline (reference sequence). Filled out from reference TRBV5-5 and TRBJ2-2, the complete variable domain reads DAGVTQSPTHLIKTRGQQVTLRCSPISGHKSVSWYQQVLGQGPQFIFQYYEKEERGRGNFPDRFSARQFPNYSSELNVNALLLGDSALYLCASSLVVPNTGELFFGEGSRLTVL.

V and J are TRBV15 and TRBJ1-1; D gene ambiguous. V was trimmed by 0 bases and J by 4 bases, leaving 12 bases between them. The CDR3 is made up of 15 amino acids. Germline CDR1 is LNHNV and CDR2 is YYDKDF (reference sequence). In DNA, the CDR3 is TGTGCCACCAGCAGAGATCTGGGGTTTGGCACTGAAGCTTTCTTT. It yields the protein CATSRDLGFGTEAFF.

The chain carries TRBV5-1 and TRBJ2-1; the match to TRBD2 covers 12 bases. The CDR3 is 17 residues long. Unmatched junction bases numbered 3, after V lost 2 bases and J lost 0 bases. Looked up from germline, CDR1 is SGHRS and CDR2 is YFSETQ. CDR3 amino acids: CASSLMTSGSSYNEQFF. CDR3 bases: TGCGCCAGCAGCTTAATGACTAGCGGGAGCTCCTACAATGAGCAGTTCTTC.

This clone occurred a few times. V is TRBV28 and J is TRBJ1-5, with TRBD1 matching over 9 bases. Germline CDR1 reads MDHEN; CDR2 reads SYDVKM. This CDR3 is built from 15 residues. J lost 1 base, V lost 6 bases, and 4 bases had no gene match. CDR3 residues: CASSTTGGSNQPQHF. CDR3 sequence (DNA): TGTGCCAGCAGCACGACAGGGGGAAGCAATCAGCCCCAGCATTTT.

The chain links TRBV28 to TRBJ2-5; 9 bases line up with TRBD2. CDR3 length: 14 residues. The germline V gene encodes CDR1 MDHEN and CDR2 SYDVKM. J was trimmed by 4 bases and V by 7 bases; bases with no gene match: 7. CDR3 region: CASTRLLAGETQYF. CDR3 bases: TGTGCCAGCACGAGGCTACTAGCGGGAGAGACCCAGTACTTC.

In its sample, this clone was seen many times. V and J are TRBV28 and TRBJ2-1; possibly TRBD1 or TRBD2 for D (5 bases each). The V end lost 2 bases, the J end lost 15 bases, and 23 bases lay between the germline ends. Germline V gene sequence: CDR1 MDHEN, CDR2 SYDVKM. This CDR3 is 15 amino acids long. The CDR3 region is CASSLRGVPGPRLFF. Written as DNA, the CDR3 is TGTGCCAGCAGTTTACGTGGGGTGCCGGGACCCCGTTTGTTCTTC.

The chain couples TRBV7-2 to TRBJ1-1; no firm D call. The V end was cut by 5 bases, the J end by 0 bases, with 16 bases between. The CDR3 extends over 16 amino acids. The germline CDR1 and CDR2 sequences are SGHTA and FQGNSA. The CDR3 nucleotides read TGTGCCAGCAGCCCAGGACGGGCAGCCATGAACACTGAAGCTTTCTTT. Encoded protein: CASSPGRAAMNTEAFF.

The V and J genes are TRBV11-2 and TRBJ2-1, with TRBD2 identical over 11 bases. From germline, CDR1 is SGHAT and CDR2 FQNNGV. Trimming at V came to 5 bases and at J to 5 bases, leaving 14 bases not matched to a gene. CDR3 length equals 18 residues. The CDR3 DNA reads as TGTGCCAGCAGCCTCTGGATAGGGACTAGCGGAAGGAACAATGAGCAGTTCTTC. Amino acids: CASSLWIGTSGRNNEQFF. Full variable domain (outside the CDR3, taken from reference TRBV11-2 and TRBJ2-1): EAGVAQSPRYKIIEKRQSVAFWCNPISGHATLYWYQQILGQGPKLLIQFQNNGVVDDSQLPKDRFSAERLKGVDSTLKIQPAKLEDSAVYLCASSLWIGTSGRNNEQFFGPGTRLTVL.

The genes are TRBV6-5 and TRBJ2-7; 7 bases agree with TRBD1. V gave up 5 bases and J gave up 2 bases; unmatched junction bases: 6. The CDR3 is made up of 14 amino acids. CDR1 MNHEY and CDR2 SVGAGI come from the germline V gene. The CDR3 loop reads CASSPRQGAYEQYF. The CDR3 DNA reads TGTGCCAGCAGTCCCAGGCAGGGGGCCTACGAGCAGTACTTC.

This chain uses TRBV7-9 with TRBJ2-1; 11 bases are a match to TRBD2. Germline V lookup: CDR1 SEHNR, CDR2 FQNEAQ (reference sequence). V gave up 5 bases and J gave up 4 bases; unmatched junction bases: 10. CDR3 length equals 17 residues. As DNA, the CDR3 is TGTGCCAGCAGCCCGGTGACTAGCGGGAATTATTACAATGAGCAGTTCTTC. As protein: CASSPVTSGNYYNEQFF.

CDR3 protein: CASSPLTSYNEQFF. CDR3 nucleotide sequence: TGTGCCAGCAGTCCGTTAACTAGCTACAATGAGCAGTTCTTC. The rearrangement links TRBV2 to TRBJ2-1; D is possibly TRBD2 (5 bases). Germline values: CDR1 SNHLY, CDR2 FYNNEI. The CDR3 has 14 amino acids. V was clipped by 5 bases and J by 3 bases, with 11 bases between them.

The V gene is TRBV4-1, the J gene TRBJ1-1, with no clear D. V lost 2 bases and J lost 0, with 16 bases in between. CDR3 length equals 17 residues. Germline-derived CDR1 and CDR2 are MGHRA and YSYEKL. The CDR3 DNA follows: TGCGCCAGCAGCCAACCCGGCGGTGGCCGCATGAACACTGAAGCTTTCTTT. This encodes CASSQPGGGRMNTEAFF.

The chain has TRBV5-1 and TRBJ1-5; D is possibly TRBD1 (6 bases). V lost 4 bases and J lost 7, with 18 bases in between. Germline V CDR1 and CDR2: SGHRS, YFSETQ. There are 15 residues in the CDR3. The CDR3 region has the DNA TGCGCCAGCAGCCCCGTAGGTGGGGGGCTCCAGCCCCAGCATTTT. Translated: CASSPVGGGLQPQHF.

This clone was seen a single time. The V call is TRBV12-5, the J call TRBJ1-4; D ambiguous. Between the trimmed V and J ends, which lost 0 bases and 7 bases, there was a span of 21 bases. Germline assignment: CDR1 LGHNT and CDR2 FRNRAP. This CDR3 region has 18 residues. CDR3 amino acids: CASGLVRPWRKVIEKLFF. The CDR3, as DNA: TGTGCTAGTGGTTTGGTACGTCCGTGGAGGAAGGTGATTGAAAAACTGTTTTTT.

The chain combines TRBV5-5 with TRBJ2-7; D gene uncertain. This CDR3 comprises 15 residues. Germline values: CDR1 SGHKS, CDR2 YYEKEE (reference sequence). The V gene lost 2 bases and the J gene lost 3 bases, with 15 bases spanning the gap. The CDR3 nucleotides read TGTGCCAGCAGCTTATTTAGGGTGAAGAGCTACGAGCAGTACTTC. This codes for CASSLFRVKSYEQYF.

The rearrangement links TRBV28 to TRBJ2-7, with TRBD1 matching 8 bases. Germline V CDR1 and CDR2: MDHEN, SYDVKM. Losses at the gene ends were 6 bases for V and 3 bases for J; bases not matched to a gene: 4. This CDR3 has 13 amino acids. The CDR3 nucleotides read TGTGCCAGCAGGGGGGGACAGGACTACGAGCAGTACTTC. This codes for CASRGGQDYEQYF.

This chain links TRBV9 with TRBJ2-3; TRBD2 matches 10 bases. There are 16 residues in the CDR3. Germline-derived CDR1 and CDR2 are SGDLS and YYNGEE. Trimming cost V 0 bases and J 5 bases; bases outside gene matches: 6. The CDR3 reads CASSVVLAGVGDTQYF. The CDR3 nucleotides read TGTGCCAGCAGCGTAGTCCTAGCGGGAGTGGGAGATACGCAGTATTTT.

The rearrangement joins TRBV2 to TRBJ2-7; the match to TRBD2 covers 8 bases. Looked up from germline, CDR1 is SNHLY and CDR2 is FYNNEI. J was trimmed by 3 bases and V by 5 bases; bases with no gene match: 9. CDR3 size: 15 residues. The CDR3 nucleotides read TGTGCCAGCAGTAAAAGGGGGACTAGTCTCTACGAGCAGTACTTC. Protein product: CASSKRGTSLYEQYF.

The rearrangement joins TRBV11-2 to TRBJ2-2, with TRBD2 matching 10 bases. The trim removed 6 bases at V and 6 bases at J, leaving 10 bases unmatched. Germline loops: CDR1 SGHAT, CDR2 FQNNGV. This CDR3 is 16 amino acids long. This chain's CDR3 is CASSSSGSLNAGELFF. DNA of the CDR3: TGTGCCAGCAGTTCTAGCGGGAGTTTAAATGCCGGGGAGCTGTTTTTT.

The DNA for the CDR3 is TGTGCCAGCGAAGGGTCCGGGCGAAACACCATATATTTT. Its protein is CASEGSGRNTIYF. V is TRBV6-1 and J is TRBJ1-3, with D unresolved. Germline assignment: CDR1 MNHNS and CDR2 SASEGT. Trimming stripped 8 bases from V and 5 bases from J, with 13 bases between. The CDR3 loop spans 13 amino acids.